This T cell receptor beta chain is drawn from a study of T cells in Graves' hyperthyroidism and ophthalmopathy. In making diagnoses, clinical symptoms, serum thyroxine and TRAb, thyroid ultrasound and orbital computed tomography were all used. The source material, RNA transcripts, was used to amplify TCR beta CDR3 regions. RT-PCR in the first round (using the HTBI primer set) targeted the TCR CDR3. TCRdb independently ran MiXCR on the multiplex PCR reads; one entry per CDR3 protein. The sample lists some 570,000 distinct CDR3 sequences; approximately 15% were seen once. This clonotype has a count of ten or more. Its antigen is undetermined. V shed 2 bases and J shed 2 bases, with 10 bases lying between them. CDR3 length: 14 residues. The germline V gene encodes CDR1 MNHNS and CDR2 SASEGT. General study points: In the analysis, a 13 V-J model separated ophthalmopathy from stable hyperthyroidism. In blood, most of the thyroid clonotypes expanded above 0.001 were also present.

V and J are TRBV6-1 and TRBJ2-7; D ambiguous. Source material: blood. The receptor was derived from a woman under 30 with Graves' ophthalmopathy. The CDR3 DNA reads TGTGCCAGCAGTGAACGCCGGGCCCCCTACGAGCAGTACTTC. The encoded protein is CASSERRAPYEQYF.